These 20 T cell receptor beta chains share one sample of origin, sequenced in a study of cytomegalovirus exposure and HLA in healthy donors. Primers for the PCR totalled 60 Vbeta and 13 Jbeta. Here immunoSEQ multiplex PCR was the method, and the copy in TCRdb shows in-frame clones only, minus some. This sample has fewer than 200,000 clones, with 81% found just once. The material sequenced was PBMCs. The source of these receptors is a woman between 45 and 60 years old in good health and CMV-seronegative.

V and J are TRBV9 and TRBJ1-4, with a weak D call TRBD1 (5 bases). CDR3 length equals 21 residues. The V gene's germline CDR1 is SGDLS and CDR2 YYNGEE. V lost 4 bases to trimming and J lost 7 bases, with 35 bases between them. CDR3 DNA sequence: TGTGCCAGCAGCCCTCATCGGAGTGGGGTTCAGGGCTTGGCGGTAGGTGAAAAACTGTTTTTT. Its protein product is CASSPHRSGVQGLAVGEKLFF.

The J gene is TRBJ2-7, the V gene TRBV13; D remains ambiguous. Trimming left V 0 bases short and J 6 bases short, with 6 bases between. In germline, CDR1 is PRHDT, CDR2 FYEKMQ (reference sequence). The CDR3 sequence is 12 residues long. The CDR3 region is CASSLGRGEQYF. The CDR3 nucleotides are TGTGCCAGCAGCTTAGGCAGAGGCGAGCAGTACTTC.

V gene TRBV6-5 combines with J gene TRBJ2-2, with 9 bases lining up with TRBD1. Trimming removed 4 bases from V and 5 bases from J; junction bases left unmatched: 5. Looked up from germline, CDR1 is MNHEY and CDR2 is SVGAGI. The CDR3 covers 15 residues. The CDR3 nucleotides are TGTGCCAGCAGTTCCGGGACAGGGTTGACCGGGGAGCTGTTTTTT. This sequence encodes CASSSGTGLTGELFF.

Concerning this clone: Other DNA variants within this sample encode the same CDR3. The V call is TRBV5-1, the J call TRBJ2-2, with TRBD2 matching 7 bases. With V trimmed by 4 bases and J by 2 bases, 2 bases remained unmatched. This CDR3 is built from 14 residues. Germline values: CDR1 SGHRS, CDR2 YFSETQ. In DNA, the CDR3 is TGCGCCAGCAGCCGGGACTACAACACCGGGGAGCTGTTTTTT. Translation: CASSRDYNTGELFF.

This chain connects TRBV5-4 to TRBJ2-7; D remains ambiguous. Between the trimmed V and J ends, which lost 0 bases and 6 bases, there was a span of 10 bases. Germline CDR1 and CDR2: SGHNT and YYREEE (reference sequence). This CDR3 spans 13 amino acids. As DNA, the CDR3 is TGTGCCAGCAGCTTGGGTGGGCTGGGCGAGCAGTACTTC. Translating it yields CASSLGGLGEQYF.

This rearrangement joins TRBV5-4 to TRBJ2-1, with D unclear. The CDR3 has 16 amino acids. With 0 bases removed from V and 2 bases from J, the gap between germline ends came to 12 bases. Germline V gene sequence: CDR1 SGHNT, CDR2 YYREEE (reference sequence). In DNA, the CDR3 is TGTGCCAGCAGCTTGGACCCACAAAGCGCCTACAATGAGCAGTTCTTC. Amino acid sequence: CASSLDPQSAYNEQFF.

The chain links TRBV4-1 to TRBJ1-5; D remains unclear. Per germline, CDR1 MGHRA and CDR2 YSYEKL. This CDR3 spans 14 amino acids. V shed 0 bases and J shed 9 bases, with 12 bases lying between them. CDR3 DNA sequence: TGCGCCAGCAGCCAAGAGACTCAATGGCGGCCCCAGCATTTT. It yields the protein CASSQETQWRPQHF.

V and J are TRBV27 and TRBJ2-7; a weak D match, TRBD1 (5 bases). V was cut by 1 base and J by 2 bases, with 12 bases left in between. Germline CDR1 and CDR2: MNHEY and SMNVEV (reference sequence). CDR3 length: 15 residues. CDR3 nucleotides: TGTGCCAGCAGTTTATGGGCAGGGAATGCCTACGAGCAGTACTTC. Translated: CASSLWAGNAYEQYF.

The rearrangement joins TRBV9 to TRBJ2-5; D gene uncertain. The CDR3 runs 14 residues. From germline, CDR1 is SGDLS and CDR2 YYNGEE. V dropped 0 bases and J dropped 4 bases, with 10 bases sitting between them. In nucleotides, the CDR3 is TGTGCCAGCAGCGTAGCTTTAGCTGGAGAGACCCAGTACTTC. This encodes CASSVALAGETQYF.

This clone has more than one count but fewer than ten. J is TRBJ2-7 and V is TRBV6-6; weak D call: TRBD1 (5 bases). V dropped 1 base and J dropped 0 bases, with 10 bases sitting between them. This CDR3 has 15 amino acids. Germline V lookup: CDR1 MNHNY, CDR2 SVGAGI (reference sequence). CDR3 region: CASSYYQGSSYEQYF. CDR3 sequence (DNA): TGTGCCAGCAGTTACTACCAGGGAAGCTCCTACGAGCAGTACTTC.

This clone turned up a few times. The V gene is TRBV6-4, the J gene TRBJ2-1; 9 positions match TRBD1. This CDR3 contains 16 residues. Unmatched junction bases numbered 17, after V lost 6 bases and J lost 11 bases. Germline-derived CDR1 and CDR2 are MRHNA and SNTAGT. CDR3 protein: CASSVDVRTGDLQQFF. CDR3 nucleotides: TGTGCCAGCAGCGTTGACGTTAGGACAGGGGATTTGCAGCAGTTCTTC.

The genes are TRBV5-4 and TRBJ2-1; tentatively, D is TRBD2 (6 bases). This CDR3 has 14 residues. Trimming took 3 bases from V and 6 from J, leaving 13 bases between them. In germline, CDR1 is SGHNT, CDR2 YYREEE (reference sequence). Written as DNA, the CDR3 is TGTGCCAGCAGCTGGGGGACTGAAAGCAATGAGCAGTTCTTC. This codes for CASSWGTESNEQFF.

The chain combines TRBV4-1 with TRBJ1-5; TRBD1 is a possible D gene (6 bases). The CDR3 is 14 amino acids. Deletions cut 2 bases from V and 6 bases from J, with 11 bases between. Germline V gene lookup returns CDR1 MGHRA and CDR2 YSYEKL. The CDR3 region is CASSQTGRSQPQHF. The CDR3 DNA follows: TGCGCCAGCAGCCAAACAGGGAGATCTCAGCCCCAGCATTTT.

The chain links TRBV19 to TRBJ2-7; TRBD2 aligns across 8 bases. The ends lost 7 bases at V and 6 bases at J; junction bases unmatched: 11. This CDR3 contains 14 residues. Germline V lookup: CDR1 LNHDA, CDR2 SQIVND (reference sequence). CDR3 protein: CASTPRGGGGEQYF. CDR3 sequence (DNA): TGTGCCAGTACCCCCCGGGGGGGCGGCGGCGAGCAGTACTTC.

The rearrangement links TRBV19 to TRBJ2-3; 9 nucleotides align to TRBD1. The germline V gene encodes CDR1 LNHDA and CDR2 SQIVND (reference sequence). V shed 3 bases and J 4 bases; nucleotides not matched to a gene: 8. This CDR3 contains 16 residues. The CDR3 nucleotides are TGTGCCAGTAGTATCCCGACAGGGGGGGTGGCAGATACGCAGTATTTT. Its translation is CASSIPTGGVADTQYF. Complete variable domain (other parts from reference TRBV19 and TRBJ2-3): DGGITQSPKYLFRKEGQNVTLSCEQNLNHDAMYWYRQDPGQGLRLIYYSQIVNDFQKGDIAEGYSVSREKKESFPLTVTSAQKNPTAFYLCASSIPTGGVADTQYFGPGTRLTVL.

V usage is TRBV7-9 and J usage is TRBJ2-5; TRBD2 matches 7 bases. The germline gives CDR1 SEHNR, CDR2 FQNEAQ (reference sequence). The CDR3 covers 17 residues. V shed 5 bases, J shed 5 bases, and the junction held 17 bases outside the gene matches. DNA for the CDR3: TGTGCCAGCAGCCTCAAACGGGGGGTAACAATCCAGGAGACCCAGTACTTC. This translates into CASSLKRGVTIQETQYF.

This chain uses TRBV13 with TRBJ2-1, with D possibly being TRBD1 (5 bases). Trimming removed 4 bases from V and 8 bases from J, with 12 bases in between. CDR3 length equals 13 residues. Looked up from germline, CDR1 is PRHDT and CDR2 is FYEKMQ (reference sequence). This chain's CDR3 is CASSYAARDEQFF. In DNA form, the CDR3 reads TGTGCCAGCAGCTACGCGGCCAGGGATGAGCAGTTCTTC.

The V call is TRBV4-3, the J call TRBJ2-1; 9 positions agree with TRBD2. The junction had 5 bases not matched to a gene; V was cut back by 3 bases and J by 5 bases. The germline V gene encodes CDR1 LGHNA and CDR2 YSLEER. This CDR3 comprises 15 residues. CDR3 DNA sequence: TGCGCCAGCAGCCATCGACTAGCGGCCAACAATGAGCAGTTCTTC. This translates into CASSHRLAANNEQFF.

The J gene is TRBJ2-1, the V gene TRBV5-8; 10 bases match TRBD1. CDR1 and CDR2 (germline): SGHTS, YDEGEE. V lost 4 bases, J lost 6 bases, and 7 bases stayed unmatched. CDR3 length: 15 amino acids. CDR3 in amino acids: CASSRETGGLNEQFF. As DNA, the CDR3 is TGTGCCAGCAGCCGGGAGACAGGGGGCCTCAATGAGCAGTTCTTC.

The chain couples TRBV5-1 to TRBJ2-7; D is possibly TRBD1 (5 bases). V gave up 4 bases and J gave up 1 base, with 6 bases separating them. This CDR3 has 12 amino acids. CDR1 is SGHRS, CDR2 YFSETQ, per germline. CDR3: CASSRGSYEQYF. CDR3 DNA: TGCGCCAGCAGCAGGGGATCCTACGAGCAGTACTTC.